These 25 T cell receptor beta chains originate from one sample sequenced in a study of patients and donors after allogeneic stem cell transplantation. TCRdb processed the RT-PCR reads anew with MiXCR; each CDR3 protein has one entry. This sample has over 350,000 distinct CDR3 sequences; approximately 16% occur once, and the top ten carry over 6%. Sequences were obtained from blood, either unsorted or a sorted T cell fraction (not recorded which). These TCRs come from a human donor who was either an allogeneic HSCT recipient or a stem cell or donor lymphocyte infusion donor (not recorded which). It is not recorded whose cells these are; they may come from a transplant donor.

This clonotype has just a few counts. The V and J genes are TRBV7-2 and TRBJ1-1; tentative D call: TRBD1 (6 bases). From germline, CDR1 is SGHTA and CDR2 FQGNSA. The CDR3 is made up of 16 amino acids. Trimming took 1 base from V and 5 from J, leaving 17 bases between them. CDR3 sequence (DNA): TGTGCCAGCAGCTTAGTTTCGGGGGCGTTTGGTACTGAAGCTTTCTTT. As protein: CASSLVSGAFGTEAFF.

This clonotype was detected ten times or more. The chain joins TRBV12-3 or TRBV12-4 to TRBJ1-5; 7 nucleotides align to TRBD1. CDR3 length: 13 amino acids. The V segment lost 7 bases and the J segment 7 bases; nucleotides outside the gene matches: 7. The CDR3 here is CASTQTGLQPQHF. The CDR3 region has the DNA TGTGCCAGCACCCAGACAGGGTTACAGCCCCAGCATTTT.

At least ten counts were recorded for this clonotype. This chain uses TRBV12-3 or TRBV12-4 with TRBJ1-1, with D possibly being TRBD1 (5 bases). Trimming shortened V by 8 bases and J by 4 bases, and 8 bases separated the two germline ends. The CDR3 runs to 11 residues. CDR3 nucleotides: TGTGCCAGCGCTGGGGGCACTGAAGCTTTCTTT. This translates into CASAGGTEAFF.

This clonotype has more than one count but fewer than ten. The V gene is TRBV4-2, the J gene TRBJ2-5, with D perhaps given as TRBD1 or TRBD2 (5 bases each). CDR3 length: 16 residues. V was shortened by 1 base and J by 5 bases, with 17 bases between the two germline ends. Per the germline V gene, CDR1 is LGHNA and CDR2 is YNFKEQ. In DNA form, the CDR3 reads TGTGCCAGCAGCCAAGGTTCTAAAGGGACGGCCGAGACCCAGTACTTC. It is translated as CASSQGSKGTAETQYF.

Notes on this clonotype: A read error may explain this, as a much larger clone is one base away. In this CDR3 the conserved last residue, phenylalanine or tryptophan, is missing, so a read error is likely. CDR3 in DNA: TGCAGCGTAAGACAGGTCGTGAACACTGAAGCTTTCTCT. Its translation is CSVRQVVNTEAFS. V usage is TRBV29-1 and J usage is TRBJ1-1, with D perhaps TRBD1 (6 bases). The CDR3 is 13 residues long. Trimming cost V 6 bases and J 0 bases, with 11 bases left between them. CDR1 and CDR2 (germline): SQVTM, ANQGSEA.

J is TRBJ2-7 and V is TRBV2, with no clear D. Germline V gives CDR1 SNHLY, CDR2 FYNNEI. V shed 5 bases and J shed 2 bases, with 7 bases lying between them. The CDR3 sequence is 12 residues long. CDR3 bases: TGTGCCAGCAGTCGGCAGACCTACGAGCAGTACTTC. Translation gives CASSRQTYEQYF.

This clonotype has only a few counts. The rearrangement uses TRBV12-3 or TRBV12-4 and TRBJ1-3, with D possibly TRBD1 on 5 matching bases. V lost 3 bases and J 2 bases, leaving 11 bases between the germline ends. The CDR3 spans 15 residues. DNA of the CDR3: TGTGCCAGCAGTTTTTGGGGGTTAACTGGAAACACCATATATTTT. Residues: CASSFWGLTGNTIYF.

The sample holds a few counts of this clonotype. The chain uses TRBV11-3 and TRBJ2-1; D is possibly TRBD2 (6 bases). The length of the CDR3 is 16 residues. The germline V gene has CDR1 SGHNT and CDR2 YENEEA. Trimming cost V 2 bases and J 4 bases, with 15 bases left between them. In nucleotides, the CDR3 is TGTGCCAGCAGCTTAATTCGGGGGACTGATTACAATGAGCAGTTCTTC. Its protein is CASSLIRGTDYNEQFF.

The rearrangement links TRBV7-8 to TRBJ2-5, with D perhaps TRBD1 (6 bases). Germline CDR1 reads SGHVS; CDR2 reads FQNEAQ. The CDR3 contains 14 residues. V was clipped by 5 bases and J by 1 base, with 11 bases between them. CDR3 sequence reads: CASSPGASQETQYF. CDR3 coding DNA: TGTGCCAGCAGCCCAGGGGCTAGCCAAGAGACCCAGTACTTC. Using reference TRBV7-8 and TRBJ2-5 for the parts outside the CDR3, the full variable domain is GAGVSQSPRYKVAKRGQDVALRCDPISGHVSLFWYQQALGQGPEFLTYFQNEAQLDKSGLPSDRFFAERPEGSVSTLKIQRTQQEDSAVYLCASSPGASQETQYFGPGTRLLVL.

Only a few counts were recorded for this clonotype. The rearrangement uses TRBV7-9 and TRBJ2-1, with D perhaps given as TRBD1 or TRBD2 (5 bases each). This CDR3 has 16 amino acids. Germline CDR1 is SEHNR and CDR2 is FQNEAQ (reference sequence). The V end lost 1 base, the J end lost 0 bases, and 10 bases lay between the germline ends. The CDR3, as DNA: TGTGCCAGCAGCTTAGATTGGGGGAGCTCCTACAATGAGCAGTTCTTC. Translating it yields CASSLDWGSSYNEQFF. Full variable domain (missing parts from reference TRBV7-9 and TRBJ2-1): DTGVSQNPRHKITKRGQNVTFRCDPISEHNRLYWYRQTLGQGPEFLTYFQNEAQLEKSRLLSDRFSAERPKGSFSTLEIQRTEQGDSAMYLCASSLDWGSSYNEQFFGPGTRLTVL.

The table lists this clonotype with a few counts. The J gene is TRBJ1-2, the V gene TRBV6-1, with 7 bases fitting TRBD1. Germline V gives CDR1 MNHNS, CDR2 SASEGT. The trim removed 5 bases at V and 4 bases at J, leaving 7 bases unmatched. The CDR3 consists of 14 residues. The CDR3 loop reads CASSTERDSYGYTF. The CDR3 DNA reads as TGTGCCAGCAGTACCGAAAGGGACAGCTATGGCTACACCTTC.

This clonotype was counted many times. The rearrangement uses TRBV5-1 and TRBJ1-4; D is undetermined. V lost 3 bases, J lost 0 bases, and 6 bases lay in between. The CDR3 loop spans 14 amino acids. Per germline, CDR1 SGHRS and CDR2 YFSETQ. CDR3 bases: TGCGCCAGCAGCTCTCGTGCAACTAATGAAAAACTGTTTTTT. It translates to CASSSRATNEKLFF.

This clonotype was observed at least ten times. J is TRBJ2-4 and V is TRBV4-1, with D possibly TRBD1 on 5 matching bases. The germline gives CDR1 MGHRA, CDR2 YSYEKL. This CDR3 has 17 amino acids. The V end was cut by 2 bases, the J end by 3 bases, with 17 bases between. The CDR3 DNA reads as TGCGCCAGCAGCCAATCGATGCCGGACATACTCAAAAACATTCAGTACTTC. This sequence encodes CASSQSMPDILKNIQYF.

This clonotype came up a few times. The rearrangement links TRBV19 to TRBJ2-3; possible D gene TRBD2, 5 bases. Germline lookup yields CDR1 LNHDA and CDR2 SQIVND (reference sequence). The CDR3 is 13 amino acids. V lost 3 bases to trimming and J lost 5 bases, with 9 bases between them. DNA for the CDR3: TGTGCCAGTAGTATGCTCAGCGGAGATACGCAGTATTTT. This sequence encodes CASSMLSGDTQYF. Full variable domain (outside the CDR3, taken from reference TRBV19 and TRBJ2-3): DGGITQSPKYLFRKEGQNVTLSCEQNLNHDAMYWYRQDPGQGLRLIYYSQIVNDFQKGDIAEGYSVSREKKESFPLTVTSAQKNPTAFYLCASSMLSGDTQYFGPGTRLTVL.

This clonotype has a count of ten or more. J is TRBJ2-5 and V is TRBV7-9, with unresolved D. This CDR3 is built from 16 residues. V gave up 5 bases and J gave up 4 bases, with 20 bases separating them. Germline V gives CDR1 SEHNR, CDR2 FQNEAQ (reference sequence). CDR3 sequence: CASSPIFGRLSETQYF. CDR3 coding DNA: TGTGCCAGCAGCCCCATTTTCGGGCGGCTCTCAGAGACCCAGTACTTC.

This clonotype was detected only a few times. The chain has TRBV9 and TRBJ2-7; 7 nucleotides match TRBD2. The CDR3 sequence is 15 residues long. V lost 0 bases to trimming and J lost 3 bases; unmatched junction nucleotides: 6. Germline assignment: CDR1 SGDLS and CDR2 YYNGEE. The DNA for the CDR3 is TGTGCCAGCAGCGTAGATCTAGCGGTTAACTACGAGCAGTACTTC. It codes for CASSVDLAVNYEQYF.

Only a few counts were recorded for this clonotype. The V gene is TRBV7-6, the J gene TRBJ2-1, with D possibly TRBD2 on 6 matching bases. CDR1 and CDR2 from the germline V gene are SGHVS and FNYEAQ. This CDR3 has 17 amino acids. V lost 3 bases and J 0 bases, leaving 15 bases between the germline ends. CDR3 protein: CASSLVLAGSSYNEQFF. The CDR3 DNA reads as TGTGCCAGCAGCTTGGTTTTGGCGGGGAGCTCCTACAATGAGCAGTTCTTC. The entire variable domain, with the rest obtained from reference TRBV7-6 and TRBJ2-1, is as follows: GAGVSQSPRYKVTKRGQDVALRCDPISGHVSLYWYRQALGQGPEFLTYFNYEAQQDKSGLPNDRFSAERPEGSISTLTIQRTEQRDSAMYRCASSLVLAGSSYNEQFFGPGTRLTVL.

This clonotype was observed a handful of times. The junction differs from germline at one of its ends, possibly a read error. The J gene is TRBJ2-1, the V gene TRBV9, with TRBD2 identical over 12 bases. This CDR3 region has 17 residues. From germline, CDR1 is SGDLS and CDR2 YYNGEE. The CDR3, as DNA: TGTGCCAGCAGCGTCCTGACTAGCGGGAGCTCCTACAATGAGCAGTCCTTC. It yields the protein CASSVLTSGSSYNEQSF.

This clonotype was seen only a few times. The chain has TRBV7-9 and TRBJ2-7; TRBD2 aligns across 9 bases. The CDR3 is made up of 14 amino acids. The V gene end was trimmed by 4 bases and the J gene end by 3 bases; junction bases not matched to a gene: 4. The germline V gene has CDR1 SEHNR and CDR2 FQNEAQ (reference sequence). DNA for the CDR3: TGTGCCAGCAGCTCCGGGACTAGCAACTACGAGCAGTACTTC. Its translation is CASSSGTSNYEQYF.

V usage is TRBV12-3 or TRBV12-4 and J usage is TRBJ2-5; 9 bases align to TRBD1. This CDR3 is 16 amino acids long. Unmatched junction bases numbered 15, after V lost 8 bases and J lost 5 bases. The CDR3, as DNA: TGTGCCAGCGGCCCTGGGGGGTACAGGGGGCGGGAGACCCAGTACTTC. Protein sequence: CASGPGGYRGRETQYF.

At least ten counts were recorded for this clonotype. CDR3 loop: CASSRGTGYEQYF. The CDR3 region has the DNA TGTGCCAGCAGCCGAGGTACCGGCTACGAGCAGTACTTC. This sequence joins TRBV3-1 and TRBJ2-7; no clear D. The CDR3 is 13 residues long. Between the trimmed V and J ends, which lost 4 bases and 3 bases, there was a span of 10 bases. Per the germline V gene, CDR1 is LGHDT and CDR2 is YNNKEL (reference sequence).

The table lists this clonotype with a few counts. The chain has TRBV2 and TRBJ1-2, with D possibly matching TRBD1 (6 bases). V was clipped by 2 bases and J by 4 bases, with 14 bases between them. The CDR3 sequence is 15 residues long. Germline CDR1 and CDR2: SNHLY and FYNNEI. The DNA of the CDR3 is TGTGCCAGCAGTGAACCGACAGGTCTAGGCTATGGCTACACCTTC. Translated: CASSEPTGLGYGYTF.

The table lists this clonotype with a few counts. The gene calls are TRBV10-3 and TRBJ2-1, with TRBD2 identical over 10 bases. V gave up 3 bases and J gave up 7 bases; unmatched junction bases: 9. This CDR3 spans 16 amino acids. CDR1 is ENHRY and CDR2 is SYGVKD in the germline V gene. The CDR3, as DNA: TGTGCCATCAGTGATCGAGCGAGCGGGAGGGGTAATGAGCAGTTCTTC. It codes for CAISDRASGRGNEQFF.

The DNA for the CDR3 is TGCAGTGCCTATTTGACAGGGTCATATGGCTACACCTTC. Its protein product is CSAYLTGSYGYTF. This chain joins TRBV20-1 and TRBJ1-2; 7 bases align to TRBD1. V dropped 6 bases and J dropped 5; count of bases not matched to a gene: 9. The germline V gene has CDR1 DFQATT and CDR2 SNEGSKA (reference sequence). The CDR3 has 13 amino acids.

The chain carries TRBV7-9 and TRBJ1-1, with D perhaps matching TRBD1 (5 bases). V was shortened by 5 bases and J by 4 bases, with 11 bases between the two germline ends. This CDR3 has 13 amino acids. Germline V gene data show CDR1 as SEHNR and CDR2 as FQNEAQ (reference sequence). The CDR3 here is CASSRTKSTEAFF. CDR3 in DNA: TGTGCCAGCAGCCGGACAAAGTCCACTGAAGCTTTCTTT. Full variable domain (remainder filled in from reference TRBV7-9 and TRBJ1-1): DTGVSQNPRHKITKRGQNVTFRCDPISEHNRLYWYRQTLGQGPEFLTYFQNEAQLEKSRLLSDRFSAERPKGSFSTLEIQRTEQGDSAMYLCASSRTKSTEAFFGQGTRLTVV.